This T cell receptor (beta chain) was recovered during a study of graft-versus-host responses after intestinal transplantation. Overall study context: Recipients received multivisceral, liver-intestinal, or isolated intestinal transplants. Anti-thymocyte globulin was used for induction in all recipients, who then took tacrolimus and steroids for about three years.

Regarding the study as a whole: Among recipient marrow samples, GvH clones were found; some appeared first in ileum or blood.

In regard to this clone: What it binds is unknown.

Clones were sequenced by immunoSEQ multiplex PCR, and TCRdb holds only the in-frame ones, with some missing. Of roughly 90,000 clones in the sample, less than 90% were seen once. The length of the CDR3 is 13 residues. CDR1 is GTSNPN and CDR2 is SVGIG in the germline V gene (reference sequence). V gave up 5 bases and J gave up 5 bases; unmatched junction bases: 8. The sequence came from a human donor who was the organ donor for an intestinal transplant. The rearrangement joins TRBV30 to TRBJ2-5, with 7 bases that match TRBD1. The specimen was unstimulated CD4+ T cells sorted from spleen or lymph node cells, collected before transplant. CDR3 DNA sequence: TGTGCCTGGGCCCGGGACAGTCGGGAGACCCAGTACTTC. Translated, it gives CAWARDSRETQYF.